Listed here is a single TCR beta chain. The record originates from a study of blood T cell repertoires in COVID-19. Study-level background: COVID-19 samples from acute and convalescent phases originated in the United States, Italy and Spain. In each case, the material was cDNA or gDNA derived from T cells, B-cell-depleted T cells, or PBMCs.

V was pared by 0 bases and J by 5 bases, with 7 bases between. Germline V gives CDR1 SGHTA, CDR2 FQGNSA. This CDR3 comprises 13 residues. The protocol was immunoSEQ multiplex PCR, while the TCRdb copy is restricted to in-frame clones and leaves out a portion. The sample has approximately 190,000 clones; approximately 84% are singletons. The sequencing input was peripheral blood. This clonotype was obtained from a woman in her 70s with active or convalescent COVID-19. V and J are TRBV7-2 and TRBJ2-5; D is unresolved. The CDR3 reads CASSLAGKETQYF. The CDR3 DNA is TGTGCCAGCAGCTTAGCGGGCAAGGAGACCCAGTACTTC.